A selection of T cell receptor beta chains follows, all from one sample in a study of persistence of HIV-infected CD4 T cells. No cognate antigen is known for these TCRs. The table came from immunoSEQ multiplex PCR; TCRdb's copy has only in-frame clones and leaves some out. The data contain 25,000 to 30,000 clones, 82% of them singletons. The sample was CD4+ T cells sorted from PBMCs after approximately 19-hour stimulation, taken from a patient who received antiretroviral therapy. Source of these receptors: an adult man with HIV who was CMV-seropositive. CDR3s include the opening cysteine and the closing phenylalanine or tryptophan. Fields, in order: J gene, V gene, CDR3 protein.

TRBJ2-6 | TRBV7-9 | CASSLAGTGHSGANVLTF
TRBJ2-3 | TRBV5-1 | CASSLVRGGTDTQYF
TRBJ2-1 | TRBV3-1/TRBV3-2 | CASSPPPRNEQFF
TRBJ2-2 | TRBV2 | CASRDTPGELFF
TRBJ2-1 | TRBV3-1/TRBV3-2 | CASRPSGGIDEQFF
TRBJ2-4 | TRBV7-9 | CASSSQGIRDIQYF
TRBJ1-2 | TRBV5-1 | CASSLAGNYGYTF
TRBJ2-7 | TRBV6-5 | CASSADRSAYEQYF
TRBJ2-7 | TRBV5-1 | CASSLGGIREQYF
TRBJ2-2 | TRBV2 | CASTRSGGANTGELFF
TRBJ2-5 | TRBV6-6 | CASRSGGPGQETQYF
TRBJ1-4 | TRBV27 | CASSFTGSNEKLFF
TRBJ2-7 | TRBV7-2 | CASSYGGGSYEQYF
TRBJ1-6 | TRBV7-3 | CASSLSPFGGSPLHF
TRBJ1-4 | TRBV7-7 | CASSPRPLTNEKLFF
TRBJ2-7 | TRBV6-5 | CASKVSASYEQYF
TRBJ2-7 | TRBV5-4 | CASRTDRGVGEQYF
TRBJ2-7 | TRBV27 | CASSLEDRGTYEQYF
TRBJ1-2 | TRBV7-3 | CASSTGGNYGYTF
TRBJ2-2 | TRBV11-2 | CASSHSARGGTGELFF
TRBJ2-1 | TRBV24-1 | CATSDRTSLHYNEQFF
TRBJ2-3 | TRBV5-1 | CASSQVLAGSTDTQYF
TRBJ1-2 | TRBV5-1 | CASSLGTGVYGYTF
TRBJ1-6 | TRBV4-1 | CASSKEVSGWTYNSPLHF
TRBJ2-2 | TRBV5-1 | CASRLTGANTGELFF
TRBJ1-5 | TRBV28 | CASSTIRGPSNQPQHF
TRBJ2-1 | TRBV7-2 | CASSLVRLAVNNEQFF
TRBJ1-5 | TRBV29-1 | CSVVGGRGQPQHF
TRBJ2-3 | TRBV7-3 | CASRFPGLAGGTDTQYF
TRBJ1-2 | TRBV15 | CATSRHGTNYGYTF
TRBJ2-7 | TRBV18 | CASSEGTRSYEQYF
TRBJ2-7 | TRBV5-1 | CASSSQGGPFSEQYF
TRBJ1-4 | TRBV2 | CASSEMVLNEKLFF
TRBJ1-4 | TRBV18 | CASSLLSGSSEKLFF
TRBJ1-1 | TRBV10-1 | CASSGDLLTEAFF
TRBJ1-1 | TRBV2 | CASSENTEAFF
TRBJ2-7 | TRBV5-1 | CASSLVSGPGYEQYF
TRBJ1-2 | TRBV10-2 | CASSEQMDYGYTF
TRBJ1-6 | TRBV30 | CAWGLKGLGYSPLHF
TRBJ2-3 | TRBV19 | CASSLIAGGGTDTQYF
TRBJ2-2 | TRBV27 | CASSLGTGNTGELFF
TRBJ2-4 | TRBV5-5 | CASSLAGRVLEIQYF
TRBJ1-4 | TRBV5-1 | CASSYTGEANEKLFF
TRBJ2-2 | TRBV2 | CASRSDRAKTGELFF
TRBJ2-6 | TRBV5-4 | CASSLGSGSWDSGANVLTF
TRBJ2-7 | TRBV4-2 | CASSQGLAVDEQYF
TRBJ2-7 | TRBV20-1 | CSAFLSYEQYF
TRBJ2-1 | TRBV5-1 | CASSSMGQANNEQFF
TRBJ1-1 | TRBV5-1 | CASSPLTRQGRWNTEAFF
TRBJ2-2 | TRBV7-7 | CASSSTRVLNTGELFF
TRBJ2-1 | TRBV5-1 | CASSLANEQFF
TRBJ2-1 | TRBV9 | CASSPPTSGGGDEQFF